What follows is one T cell receptor beta chain and its context. This specimen comes from a study of T cell changes during pregnancy in multiple sclerosis. The data were produced by immunoSEQ multiplex PCR, yet TCRdb's version contains in-frame clones alone and is incomplete. The sample lists some 40,000 clones; 85% to 95% were seen once. The CDR3 runs to 12 residues. The germline gives CDR1 KGHSH, CDR2 LQKENI. Trimming cost V 3 bases and J 9 bases, with 11 bases left between them. This TCR came from a female donor with multiple sclerosis, enrolled in a pregnancy study. V is TRBV18 and J is TRBJ1-1; the D is unclear. Sequenced input: peripheral blood. The CDR3 reads CASSPTGKQAFF. Here the CDR3 DNA reads TGTGCCAGCTCACCCACCGGGAAGCAAGCTTTCTTT.